The entry below gives a single T cell receptor beta chain sequence along with its context. Original analysis: Reference gene primer amplification yielded estimated nucleated cell counts. The protocol was immunoSEQ multiplex PCR, while the TCRdb copy is restricted to in-frame clones and leaves out a portion. V, J and clone size reflect that table, while D and trimming were determined from the DNA. In the table there are some 70,000 clones, roughly 84% of which are singletons. This sample was taken from a study of blood T cell repertoires in COVID-19. About the study: The study drew acute and convalescent COVID-19 samples from the United States, Italy and Spain. The analysed material was cDNA or gDNA that came from T cells, B-cell-depleted T cells, or PBMCs.

CDR1 and CDR2 (germline): MGHRA, YSYEKL. This CDR3 region has 18 residues. Deletions cut 4 bases from V and 1 base from J, with 20 bases between. V is TRBV4-1 and J is TRBJ2-4; D possibly corresponds to TRBD1 (5 bases). The specimen was peripheral blood. The sequence was collected from a man aged 45-65 years with active COVID-19. The CDR3 sequence: CASSPGRQGIGAKNIQYF. For the CDR3, the DNA is TGCGCCAGCAGCCCGGGCAGGCAGGGTATTGGGGCCAAAAACATTCAGTACTTC.